This T cell receptor beta chain appears in the sequencing data of a study of T cell clonality in common variable immunodeficiency. Clones were sequenced by immunoSEQ multiplex PCR, and TCRdb holds only the in-frame ones, with some missing. The sample is made up of tens of thousands of clones, none counted only once. To note about this clone: Its specificity is unknown. The read finishes 3 residues shy of the CDR3 end, and the germline J gene is used to complete it.

Study results and caveats: Fewer TCRbeta clones were shared among CVID subjects than controls. Compared with healthy controls, CVID subjects showed increased TCRbeta clonality, mostly in about a third.

CDR1 and CDR2 (germline): SNHLY, FYNNEI. This CDR3 is built from 13 residues. The chain joins TRBV2 to TRBJ2-2; either TRBD1 or TRBD2 may supply D (5 bases each). Sequencing input: peripheral blood mononuclear cells. The clonotype comes from a person aged 18 to 75 in good health. CDR3: CASSEKRGEKLFF. The CDR3 bases that were read are TGTGCCAGCAGTGAGAAGAGGGGCGAAAAG.